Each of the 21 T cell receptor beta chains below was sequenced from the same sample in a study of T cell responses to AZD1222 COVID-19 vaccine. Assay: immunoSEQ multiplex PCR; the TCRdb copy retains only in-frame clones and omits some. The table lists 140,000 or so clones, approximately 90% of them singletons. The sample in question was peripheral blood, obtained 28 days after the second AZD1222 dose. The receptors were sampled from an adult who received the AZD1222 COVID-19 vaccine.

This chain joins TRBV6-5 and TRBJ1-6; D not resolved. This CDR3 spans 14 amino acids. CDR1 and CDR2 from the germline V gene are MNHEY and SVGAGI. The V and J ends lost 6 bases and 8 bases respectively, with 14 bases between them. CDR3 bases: TGTGCCAGCAGCGTCGTCGGGAGAGATTCACCCCTCCACTTT. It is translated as CASSVVGRDSPLHF.

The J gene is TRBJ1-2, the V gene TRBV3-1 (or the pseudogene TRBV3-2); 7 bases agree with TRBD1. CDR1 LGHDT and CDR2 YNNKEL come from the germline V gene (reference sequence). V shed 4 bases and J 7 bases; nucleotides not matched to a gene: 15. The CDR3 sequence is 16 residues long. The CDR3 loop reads CASSLLGNRGLGGYTF. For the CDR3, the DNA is TGTGCCAGCAGCCTTCTGGGGAACAGGGGACTTGGTGGCTACACCTTC.

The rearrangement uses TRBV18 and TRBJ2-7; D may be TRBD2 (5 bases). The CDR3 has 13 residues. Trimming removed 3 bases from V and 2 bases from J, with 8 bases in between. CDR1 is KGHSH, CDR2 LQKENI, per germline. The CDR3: CASSPTRAYEQYF. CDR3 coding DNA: TGTGCCAGCTCACCTACGAGGGCCTACGAGCAGTACTTC.

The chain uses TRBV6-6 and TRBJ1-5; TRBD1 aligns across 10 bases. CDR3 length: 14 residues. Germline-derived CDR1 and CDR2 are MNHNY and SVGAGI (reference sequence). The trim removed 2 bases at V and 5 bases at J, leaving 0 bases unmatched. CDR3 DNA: TGTGCCAGCAGTTACGGGACAGGGGATCAGCCCCAGCATTTT. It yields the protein CASSYGTGDQPQHF.

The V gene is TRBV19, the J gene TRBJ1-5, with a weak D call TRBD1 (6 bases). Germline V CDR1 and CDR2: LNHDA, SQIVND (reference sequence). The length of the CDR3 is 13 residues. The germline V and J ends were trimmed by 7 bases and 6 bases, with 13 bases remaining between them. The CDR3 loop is CASTPSGAQPQHF. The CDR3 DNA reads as TGTGCCAGTACTCCATCGGGGGCTCAGCCCCAGCATTTT.

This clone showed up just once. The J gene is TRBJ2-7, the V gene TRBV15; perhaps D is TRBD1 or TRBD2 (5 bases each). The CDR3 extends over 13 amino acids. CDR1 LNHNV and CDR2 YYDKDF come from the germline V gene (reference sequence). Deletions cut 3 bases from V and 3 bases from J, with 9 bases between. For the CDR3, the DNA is TGTGCCACCAGCAGGGGGACCAACTACGAGCAGTACTTC. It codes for CATSRGTNYEQYF.

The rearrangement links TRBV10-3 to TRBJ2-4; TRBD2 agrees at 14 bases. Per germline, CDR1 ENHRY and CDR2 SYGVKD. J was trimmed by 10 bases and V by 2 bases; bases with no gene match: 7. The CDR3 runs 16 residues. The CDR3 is CAISETGLAGGDIQYF. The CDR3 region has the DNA TGTGCCATCAGTGAGACAGGACTAGCGGGGGGAGATATTCAGTACTTC.

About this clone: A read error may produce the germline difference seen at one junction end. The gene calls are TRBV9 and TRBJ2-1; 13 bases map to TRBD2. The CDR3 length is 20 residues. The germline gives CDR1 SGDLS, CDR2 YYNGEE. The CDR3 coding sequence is TGTGTCAGCAGCGAGTCCGGACTAGCGGGAGATAGGAACTCCTACAATGAGCAGTTCTTC. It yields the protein CVSSESGLAGDRNSYNEQFF.

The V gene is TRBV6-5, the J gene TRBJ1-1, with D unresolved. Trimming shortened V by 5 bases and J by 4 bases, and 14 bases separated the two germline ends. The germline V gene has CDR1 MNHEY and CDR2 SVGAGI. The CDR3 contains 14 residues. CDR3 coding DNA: TGTGCCAGCAGTCCCCGAATCTATGGCACTGAAGCTTTCTTT. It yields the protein CASSPRIYGTEAFF.

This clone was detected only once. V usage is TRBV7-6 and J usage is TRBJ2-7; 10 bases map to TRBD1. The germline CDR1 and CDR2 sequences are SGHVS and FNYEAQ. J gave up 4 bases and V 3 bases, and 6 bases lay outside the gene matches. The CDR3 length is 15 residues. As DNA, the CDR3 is TGTGCCAGCAGCTTGGGGACAGGGGAGGGGTACGAGCAGTACTTC. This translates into CASSLGTGEGYEQYF.

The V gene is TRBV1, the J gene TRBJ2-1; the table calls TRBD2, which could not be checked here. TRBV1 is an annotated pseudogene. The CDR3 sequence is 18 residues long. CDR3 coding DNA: TGCACCAGCAGCCAAGGCATGCCCCCGACTAGCGGGCTTCATGAGCAGTTCTTC. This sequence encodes CTSSQGMPPTSGLHEQFF.

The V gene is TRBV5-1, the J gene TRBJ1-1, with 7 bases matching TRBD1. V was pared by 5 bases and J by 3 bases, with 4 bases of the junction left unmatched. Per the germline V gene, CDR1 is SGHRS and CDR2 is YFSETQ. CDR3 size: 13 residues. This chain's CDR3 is CASRNDRDTEAFF. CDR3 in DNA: TGCGCCAGCAGAAATGACAGGGACACTGAAGCTTTCTTT.

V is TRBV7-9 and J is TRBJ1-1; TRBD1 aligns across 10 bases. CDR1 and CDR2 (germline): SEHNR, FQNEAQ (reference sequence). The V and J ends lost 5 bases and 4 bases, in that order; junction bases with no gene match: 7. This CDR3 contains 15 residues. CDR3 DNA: TGTGCCAGCAGCGGAGGGACAGGGGTTGGCACTGAAGCTTTCTTT. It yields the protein CASSGGTGVGTEAFF.

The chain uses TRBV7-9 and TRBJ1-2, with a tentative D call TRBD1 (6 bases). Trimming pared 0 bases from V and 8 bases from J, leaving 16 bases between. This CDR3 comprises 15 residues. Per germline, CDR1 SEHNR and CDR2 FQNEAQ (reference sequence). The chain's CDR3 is CASSLAPGTPGGYTF. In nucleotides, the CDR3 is TGTGCCAGCAGCTTAGCGCCCGGGACACCGGGGGGCTACACCTTC.

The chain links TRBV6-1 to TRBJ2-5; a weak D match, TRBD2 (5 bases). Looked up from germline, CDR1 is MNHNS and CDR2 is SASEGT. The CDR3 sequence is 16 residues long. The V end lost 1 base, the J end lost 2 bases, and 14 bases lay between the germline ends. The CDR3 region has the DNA TGTGCCAGCAGTGAAGGTACTAGTGGGGTACAAGAGACCCAGTACTTC. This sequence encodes CASSEGTSGVQETQYF.

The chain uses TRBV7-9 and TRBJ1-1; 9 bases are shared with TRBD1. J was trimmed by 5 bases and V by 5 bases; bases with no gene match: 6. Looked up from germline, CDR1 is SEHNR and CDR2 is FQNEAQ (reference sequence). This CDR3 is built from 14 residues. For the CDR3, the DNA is TGTGCCAGCAGCCTCGGGACAGGGATTACTGAAGCTTTCTTT. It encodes CASSLGTGITEAFF.

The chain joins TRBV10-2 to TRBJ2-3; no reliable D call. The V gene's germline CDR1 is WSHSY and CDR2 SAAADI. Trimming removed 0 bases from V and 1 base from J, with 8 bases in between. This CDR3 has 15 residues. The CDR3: CASSESAGGTDTQYF. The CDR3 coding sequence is TGCGCCAGCAGTGAGTCTGCAGGAGGCACAGATACGCAGTATTTT.

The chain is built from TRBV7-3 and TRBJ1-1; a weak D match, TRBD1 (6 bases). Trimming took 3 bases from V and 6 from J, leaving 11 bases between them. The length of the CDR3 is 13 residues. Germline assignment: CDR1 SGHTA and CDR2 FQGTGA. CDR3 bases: TGTGCCAGCAGCTTTTCGGCAGGGGCTGAAGCTTTCTTT. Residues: CASSFSAGAEAFF.

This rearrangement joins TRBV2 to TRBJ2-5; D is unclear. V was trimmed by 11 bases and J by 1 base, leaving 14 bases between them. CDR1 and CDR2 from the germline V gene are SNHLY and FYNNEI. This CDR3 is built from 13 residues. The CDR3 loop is CASGFGSQETQYF. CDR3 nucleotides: TGTGCCTCTGGGTTTGGCAGCCAAGAGACCCAGTACTTC.

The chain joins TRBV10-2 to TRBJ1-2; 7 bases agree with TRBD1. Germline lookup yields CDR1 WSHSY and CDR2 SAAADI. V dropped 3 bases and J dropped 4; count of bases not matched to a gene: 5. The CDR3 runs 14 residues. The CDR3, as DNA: TGCGCCAGCAGTGACCTAGGGACAGCCTATGGCTACACCTTC. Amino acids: CASSDLGTAYGYTF.

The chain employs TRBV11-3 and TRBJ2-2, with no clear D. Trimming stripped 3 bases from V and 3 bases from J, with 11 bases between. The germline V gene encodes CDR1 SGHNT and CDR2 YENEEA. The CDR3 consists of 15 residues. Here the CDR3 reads CASSFAGPYTGELFF. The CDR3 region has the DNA TGTGCCAGCAGCTTCGCTGGTCCCTACACCGGGGAGCTGTTTTTT.